This T cell receptor beta chain was recorded in a study of blood T cell repertoires in COVID-19. The CDR3 totals 15 residues. Trimming took 5 bases from V and 4 from J; bases not matched to a gene: 9. The germline V gene has CDR1 MNHEY and CDR2 SMNVEV (reference sequence). Clones were sequenced by immunoSEQ multiplex PCR, and TCRdb holds only the in-frame ones, with some missing. The data show just over 250,000 clones, with around nine tenths seen just once and about 10% held by the top ten. The chain carries TRBV27 and TRBJ1-2; 8 bases align to TRBD1. The source is a man in his forties or fifties who had recovered from COVID-19. The specimen was peripheral blood. CDR3 sequence reads: CASSTQGAVVYGYTF. The CDR3 DNA follows: TGTGCCAGCAGTACCCAGGGGGCGGTCGTCTATGGCTACACCTTC.